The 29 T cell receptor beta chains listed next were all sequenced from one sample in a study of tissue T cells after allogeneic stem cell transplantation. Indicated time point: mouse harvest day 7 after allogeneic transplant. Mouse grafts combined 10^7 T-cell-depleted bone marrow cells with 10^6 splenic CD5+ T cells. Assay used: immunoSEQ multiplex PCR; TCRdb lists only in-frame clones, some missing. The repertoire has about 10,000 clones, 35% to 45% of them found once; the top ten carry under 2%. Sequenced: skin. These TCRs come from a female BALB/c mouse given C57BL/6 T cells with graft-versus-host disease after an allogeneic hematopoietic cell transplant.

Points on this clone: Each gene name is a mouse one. The sequenced CDR3 bases are TGTGCCAGCGGTGAGCGGTCGGACACCCAGTAC. Its protein is CASGERSDTQY. The CDR3 as a whole reads CASGERSDTQYF. The rearrangement links TRBV13-2 to TRBJ2-5; D uncertain. The read ends 1 residue shy of where the CDR3 ends; the end is completed using the germline J gene. The CDR3 is made up of 12 amino acids. V was shortened by 2 bases and J by 6 bases, with 7 bases between the two germline ends. Germline V lookup: CDR1 NNHNN, CDR2 SYGAGS (reference sequence).

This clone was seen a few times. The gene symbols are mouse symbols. CDR3 DNA, as far as it was read: TGTGCCAGCAGTTTCCGACAGGGGTCCACAGAAGTCTTC. Residues: CASSFRQGSTEVF. The whole CDR3 protein is CASSFRQGSTEVFF. This chain uses TRBV15 with TRBJ1-1; 8 bases match TRBD1. The read ends 1 residue early relative to the CDR3; the germline J gene fills the gap. CDR1 and CDR2 (germline): SGHND, FRSKSL. CDR3 size: 14 residues. With V trimmed by 3 bases and J by 4 bases, 4 bases remained unmatched.

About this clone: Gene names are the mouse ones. The CDR3 bases that were read are TGTGCCAGCTCTCTCGGGGGGGCAAACACCGGGCAGCTCTAC. Protein: CASSLGGANTGQLY. The CDR3 in its entirety is CASSLGGANTGQLYF. The V gene is TRBV12-1, the J gene TRBJ2-2; 7 bases match TRBD2. The CDR3 goes on 1 residue after the read ends, and that part is filled in from the germline J gene. The CDR3 is made up of 15 amino acids. V lost 0 bases to trimming and J lost 0 bases; unmatched junction nucleotides: 0. Germline CDR1 is SGHSN and CDR2 is HYEKVE. The variable domain in full, with the rest retrieved from reference TRBV12-1 and TRBJ2-2, is DSGVVQSPRHIIKEKGGRSVLTCIPISGHSNVVWYQQTLGKELKFLIQHYEKVERDKGFLPSRFSVQQFDDYHSEMNMSALELEDSAMYFCASSLGGANTGQLYFGEGSKLTVL.

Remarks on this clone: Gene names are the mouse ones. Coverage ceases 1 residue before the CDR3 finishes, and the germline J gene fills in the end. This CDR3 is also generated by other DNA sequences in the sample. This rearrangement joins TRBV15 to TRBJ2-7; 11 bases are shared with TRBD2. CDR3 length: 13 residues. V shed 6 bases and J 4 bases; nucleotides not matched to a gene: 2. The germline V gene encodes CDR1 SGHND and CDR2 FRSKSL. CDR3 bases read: TGTGCCAGCAGCCGGGACTGGGGGTATGAACAGTAC. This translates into CASSRDWGYEQY. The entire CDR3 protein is CASSRDWGYEQYF. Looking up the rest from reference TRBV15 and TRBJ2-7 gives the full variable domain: DAGVTQTPRHEVAEKGQTIILKCEPVSGHNDLFWYRQTKIQGLELLSYFRSKSLMEDGGAFKDRFKAEMLNSSFSTLKIQPTEPKDSAVYLCASSRDWGYEQYFGPGTRLTVL.

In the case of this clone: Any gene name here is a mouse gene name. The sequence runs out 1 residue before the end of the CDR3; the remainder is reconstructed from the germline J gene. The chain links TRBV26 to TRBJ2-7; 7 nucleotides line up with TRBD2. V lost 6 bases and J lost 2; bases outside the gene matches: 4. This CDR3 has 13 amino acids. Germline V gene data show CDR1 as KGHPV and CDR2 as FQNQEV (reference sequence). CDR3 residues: CASSWGRTYEQYF. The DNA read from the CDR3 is TGTGCCAGCAGCTGGGGGAGGACCTATGAACAGTAC.

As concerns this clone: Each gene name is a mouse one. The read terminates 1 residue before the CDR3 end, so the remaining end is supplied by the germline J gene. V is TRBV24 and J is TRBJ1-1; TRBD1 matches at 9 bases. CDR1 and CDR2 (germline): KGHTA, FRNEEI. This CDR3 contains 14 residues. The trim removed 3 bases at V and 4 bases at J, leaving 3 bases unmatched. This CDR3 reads CASSLRTGATEVFF. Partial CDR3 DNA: TGTGCCAGCAGTCTTAGGACAGGGGCCACAGAAGTCTTC.

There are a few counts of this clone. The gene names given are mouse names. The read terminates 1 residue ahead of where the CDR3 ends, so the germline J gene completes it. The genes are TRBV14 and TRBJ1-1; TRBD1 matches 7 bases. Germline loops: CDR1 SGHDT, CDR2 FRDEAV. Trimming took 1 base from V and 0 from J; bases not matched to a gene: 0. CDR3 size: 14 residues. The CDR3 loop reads CASSFGTANTEVFF. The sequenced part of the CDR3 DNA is TGTGCCAGCAGTTTCGGGACAGCAAACACAGAAGTCTTC.

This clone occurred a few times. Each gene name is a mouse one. The chain's CDR3 is CSSSQSGGALDTGQLYF. The CDR3 bases that were read are TGCTCCAGCAGTCAATCTGGGGGGGCGCTCGACACCGGGCAGCTCTAC. The chain employs TRBV23 and TRBJ2-2; TRBD2 is taken as the D call from the table, unchecked against the DNA. The CDR3 goes on 1 residue after the read ends, and that part is filled in from the germline J gene. Germline V CDR1 and CDR2: KGHTA, FQNQQP. The CDR3 sequence is 17 residues long.

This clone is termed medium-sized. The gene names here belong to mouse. CDR3 region: CASSQDAEQFF. CDR3 DNA, as far as it was read: TGTGCCAGCAGTCAAGATGCTGAGCAGTTC. The rearrangement joins TRBV26 to TRBJ2-1, with D unresolved. The read finishes 1 residue shy of the CDR3 end, and the germline J gene is used to complete it. The CDR3 loop spans 11 amino acids. The germline gives CDR1 KGHPV, CDR2 FQNQEV (reference sequence). V lost 4 bases and J lost 5, with 3 bases in between.

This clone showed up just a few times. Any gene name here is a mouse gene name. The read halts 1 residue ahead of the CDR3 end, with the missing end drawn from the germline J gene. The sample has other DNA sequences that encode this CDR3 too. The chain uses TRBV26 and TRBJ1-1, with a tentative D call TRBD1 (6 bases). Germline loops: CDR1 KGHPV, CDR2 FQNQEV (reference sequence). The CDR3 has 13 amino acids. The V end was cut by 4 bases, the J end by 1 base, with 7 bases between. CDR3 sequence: CASSPDRNTEVFF. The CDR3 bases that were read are TGTGCCAGCAGTCCGGACAGGAACACAGAAGTCTTC.

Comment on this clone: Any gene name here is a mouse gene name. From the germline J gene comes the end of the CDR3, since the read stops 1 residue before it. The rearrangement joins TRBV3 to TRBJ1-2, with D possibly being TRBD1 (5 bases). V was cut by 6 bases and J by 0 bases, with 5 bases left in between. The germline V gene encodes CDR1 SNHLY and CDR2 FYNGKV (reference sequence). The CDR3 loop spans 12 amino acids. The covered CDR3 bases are TGTGCCAGCAGGACAGCAAACTCCGACTACACC. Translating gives CASRTANSDYT. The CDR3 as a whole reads CASRTANSDYTF.

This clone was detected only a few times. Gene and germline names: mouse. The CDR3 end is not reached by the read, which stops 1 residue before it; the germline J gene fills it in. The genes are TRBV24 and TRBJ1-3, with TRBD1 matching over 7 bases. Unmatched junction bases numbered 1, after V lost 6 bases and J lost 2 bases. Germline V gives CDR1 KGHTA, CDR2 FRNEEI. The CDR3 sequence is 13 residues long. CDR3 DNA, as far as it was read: TGTGCCAGCAGGCAGGGGGCTGGAAATACGCTCTAT. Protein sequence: CASRQGAGNTLY. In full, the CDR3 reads CASRQGAGNTLYF.

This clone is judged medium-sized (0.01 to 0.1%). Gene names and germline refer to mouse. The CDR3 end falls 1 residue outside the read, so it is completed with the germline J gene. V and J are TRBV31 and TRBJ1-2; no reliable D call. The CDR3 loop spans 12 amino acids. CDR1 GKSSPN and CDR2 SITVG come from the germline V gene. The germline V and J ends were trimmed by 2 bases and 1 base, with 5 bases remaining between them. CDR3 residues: CAWSLKNSDYTF. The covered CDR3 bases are TGTGCCTGGAGTTTGAAAAACTCCGACTACACC.

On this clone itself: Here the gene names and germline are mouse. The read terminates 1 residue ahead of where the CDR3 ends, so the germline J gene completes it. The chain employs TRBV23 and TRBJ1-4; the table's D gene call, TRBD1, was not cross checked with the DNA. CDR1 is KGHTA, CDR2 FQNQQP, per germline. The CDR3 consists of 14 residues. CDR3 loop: CSSSQMDNNERLFF. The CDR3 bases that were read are TGCTCCAGCAGTCAAATGGACAACAACGAAAGATTATTT.

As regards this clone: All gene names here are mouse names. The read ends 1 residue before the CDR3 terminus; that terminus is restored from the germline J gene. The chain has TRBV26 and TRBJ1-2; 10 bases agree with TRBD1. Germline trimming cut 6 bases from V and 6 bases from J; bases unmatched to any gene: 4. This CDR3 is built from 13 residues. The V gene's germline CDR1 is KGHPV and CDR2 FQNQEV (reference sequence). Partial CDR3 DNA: TGTGCCAGCAGCCCGGGACAGGGGACCGACTACACC. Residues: CASSPGQGTDYT. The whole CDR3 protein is CASSPGQGTDYTF.

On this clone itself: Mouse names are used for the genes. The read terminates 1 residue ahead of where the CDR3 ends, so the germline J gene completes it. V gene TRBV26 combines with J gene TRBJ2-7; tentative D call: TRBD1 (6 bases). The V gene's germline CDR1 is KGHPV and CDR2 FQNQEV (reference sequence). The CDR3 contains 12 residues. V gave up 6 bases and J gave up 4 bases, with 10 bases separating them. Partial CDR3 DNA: TGTGCCAGCAGACTGAGGGGGTATGAACAGTAC. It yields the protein CASRLRGYEQY. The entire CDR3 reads CASRLRGYEQYF.

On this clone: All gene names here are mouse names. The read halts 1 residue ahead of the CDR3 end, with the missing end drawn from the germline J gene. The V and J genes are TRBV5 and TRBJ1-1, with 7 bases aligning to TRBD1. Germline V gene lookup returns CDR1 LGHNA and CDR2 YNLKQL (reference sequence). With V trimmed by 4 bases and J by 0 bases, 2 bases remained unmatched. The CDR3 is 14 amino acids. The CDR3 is CASSRGTANTEVFF. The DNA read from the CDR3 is TGTGCCAGCAGCCGGGGGACAGCAAACACAGAAGTCTTC.

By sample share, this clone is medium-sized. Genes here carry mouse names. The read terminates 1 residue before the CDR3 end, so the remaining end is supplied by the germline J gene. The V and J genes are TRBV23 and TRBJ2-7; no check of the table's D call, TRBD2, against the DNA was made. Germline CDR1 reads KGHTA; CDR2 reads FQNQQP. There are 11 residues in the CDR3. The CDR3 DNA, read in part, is TGCTCCAGCAGGCGGACTTTTGAACAGTAC. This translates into CSSRRTFEQY. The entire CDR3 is CSSRRTFEQYF.

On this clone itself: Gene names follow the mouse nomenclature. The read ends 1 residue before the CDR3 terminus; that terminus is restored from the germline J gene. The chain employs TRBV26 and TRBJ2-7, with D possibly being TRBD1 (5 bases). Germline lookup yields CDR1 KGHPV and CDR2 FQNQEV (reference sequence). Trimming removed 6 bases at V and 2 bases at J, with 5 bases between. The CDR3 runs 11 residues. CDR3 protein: CASRTAYEQYF. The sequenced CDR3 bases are TGTGCCAGCAGGACAGCCTATGAACAGTAC.

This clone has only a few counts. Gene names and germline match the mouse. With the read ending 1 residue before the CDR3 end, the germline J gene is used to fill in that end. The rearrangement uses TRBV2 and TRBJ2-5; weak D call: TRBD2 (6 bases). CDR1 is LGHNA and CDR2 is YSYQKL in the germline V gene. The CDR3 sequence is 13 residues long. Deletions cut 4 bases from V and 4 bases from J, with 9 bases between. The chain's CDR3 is CASSLTGEDTQYF. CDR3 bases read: TGTGCCAGCAGCCTGACTGGAGAAGACACCCAGTAC.

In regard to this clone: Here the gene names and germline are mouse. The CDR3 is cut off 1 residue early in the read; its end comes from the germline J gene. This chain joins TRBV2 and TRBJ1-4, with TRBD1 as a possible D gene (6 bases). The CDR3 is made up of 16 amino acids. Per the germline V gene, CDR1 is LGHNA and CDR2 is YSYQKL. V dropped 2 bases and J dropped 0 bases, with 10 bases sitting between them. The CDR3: CASSQSGHISNERLFF. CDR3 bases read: TGTGCCAGCAGCCAATCGGGACACATTTCCAACGAAAGATTATTT.

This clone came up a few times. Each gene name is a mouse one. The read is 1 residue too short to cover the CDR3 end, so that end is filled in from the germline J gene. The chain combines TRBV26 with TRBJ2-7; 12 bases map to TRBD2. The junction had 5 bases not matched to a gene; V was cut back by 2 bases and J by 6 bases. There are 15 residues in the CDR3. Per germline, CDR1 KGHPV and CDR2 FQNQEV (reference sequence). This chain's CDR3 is CASSLLTGGAGEQYF. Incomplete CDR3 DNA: TGTGCCAGCAGTCTGCTGACTGGGGGGGCGGGTGAACAGTAC.

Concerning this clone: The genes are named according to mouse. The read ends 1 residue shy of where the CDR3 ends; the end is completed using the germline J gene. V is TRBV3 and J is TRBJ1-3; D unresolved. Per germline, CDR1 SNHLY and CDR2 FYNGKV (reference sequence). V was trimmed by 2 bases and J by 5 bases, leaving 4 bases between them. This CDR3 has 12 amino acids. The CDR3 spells CASSLYRNTLYF. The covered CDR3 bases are TGTGCCAGCAGCTTATACAGAAATACGCTCTAT.

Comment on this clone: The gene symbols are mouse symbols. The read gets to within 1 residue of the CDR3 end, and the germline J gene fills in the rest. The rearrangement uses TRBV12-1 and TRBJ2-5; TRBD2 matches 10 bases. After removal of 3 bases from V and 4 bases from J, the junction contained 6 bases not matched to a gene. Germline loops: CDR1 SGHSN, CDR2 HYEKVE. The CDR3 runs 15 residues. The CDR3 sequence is CASSSLTGGKDTQYF. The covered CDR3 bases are TGTGCCAGCTCTTCCCTGACTGGGGGGAAAGACACCCAGTAC.

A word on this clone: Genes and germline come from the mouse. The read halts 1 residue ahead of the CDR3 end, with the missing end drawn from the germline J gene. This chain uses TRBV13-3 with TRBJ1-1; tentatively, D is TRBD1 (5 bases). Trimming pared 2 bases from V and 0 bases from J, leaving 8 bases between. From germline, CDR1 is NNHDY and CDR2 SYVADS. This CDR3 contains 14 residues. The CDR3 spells CASSEGTANTEVFF. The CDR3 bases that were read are TGTGCCAGCAGTGAAGGGACTGCAAACACAGAAGTCTTC.

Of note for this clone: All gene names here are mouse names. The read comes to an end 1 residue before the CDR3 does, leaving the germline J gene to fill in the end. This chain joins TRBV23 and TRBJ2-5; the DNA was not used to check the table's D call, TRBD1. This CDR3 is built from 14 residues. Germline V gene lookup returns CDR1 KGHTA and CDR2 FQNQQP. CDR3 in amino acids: CSSSPLRNQDTQYF. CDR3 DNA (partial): TGCTCCAGCAGTCCCCTAAGGAACCAAGACACCCAGTAC.

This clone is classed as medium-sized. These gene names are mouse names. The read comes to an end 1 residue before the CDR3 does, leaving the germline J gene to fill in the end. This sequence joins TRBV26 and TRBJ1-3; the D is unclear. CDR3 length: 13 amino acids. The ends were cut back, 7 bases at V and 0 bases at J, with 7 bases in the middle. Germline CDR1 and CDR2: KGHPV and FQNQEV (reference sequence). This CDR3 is CASTPNSGNTLYF. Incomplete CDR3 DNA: TGTGCCAGCACACCAAATTCTGGAAATACGCTCTAT.

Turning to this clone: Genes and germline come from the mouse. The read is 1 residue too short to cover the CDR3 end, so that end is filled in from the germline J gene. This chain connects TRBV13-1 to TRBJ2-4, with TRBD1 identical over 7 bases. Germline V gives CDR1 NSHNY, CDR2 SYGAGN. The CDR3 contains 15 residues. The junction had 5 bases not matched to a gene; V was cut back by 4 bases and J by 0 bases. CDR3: CASSRQGASQNTLYF. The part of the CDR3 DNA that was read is TGTGCCAGCAGTCGACAGGGAGCGAGTCAAAACACCTTGTAC.

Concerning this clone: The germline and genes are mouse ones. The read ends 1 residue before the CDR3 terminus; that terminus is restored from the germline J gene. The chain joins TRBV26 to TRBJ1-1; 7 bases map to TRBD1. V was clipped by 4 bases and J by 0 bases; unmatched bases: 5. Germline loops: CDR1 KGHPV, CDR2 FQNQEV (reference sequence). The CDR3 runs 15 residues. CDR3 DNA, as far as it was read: TGTGCCAGCAGTCGACAGGGAGGACCAAACACAGAAGTCTTC. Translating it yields CASSRQGGPNTEVF. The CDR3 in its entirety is CASSRQGGPNTEVFF.